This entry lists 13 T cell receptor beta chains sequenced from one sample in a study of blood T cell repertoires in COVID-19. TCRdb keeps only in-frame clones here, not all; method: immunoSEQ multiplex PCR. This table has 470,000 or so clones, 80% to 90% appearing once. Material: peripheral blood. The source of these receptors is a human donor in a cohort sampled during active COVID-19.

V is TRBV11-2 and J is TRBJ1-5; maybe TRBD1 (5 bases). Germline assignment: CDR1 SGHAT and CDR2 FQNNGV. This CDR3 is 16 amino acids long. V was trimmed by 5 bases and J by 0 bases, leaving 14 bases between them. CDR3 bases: TGTGCCAGCAGCCTTCTGCCGACAGCTAGCAATCAGCCCCAGCATTTT. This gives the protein CASSLLPTASNQPQHF.

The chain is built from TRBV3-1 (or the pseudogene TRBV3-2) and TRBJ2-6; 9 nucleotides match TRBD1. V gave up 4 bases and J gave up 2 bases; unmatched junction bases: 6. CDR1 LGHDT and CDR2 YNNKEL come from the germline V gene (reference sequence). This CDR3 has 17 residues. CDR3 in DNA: TGTGCCAGCAGCCGACAAACAGGGGGCGCTGGGGCCAACGTCCTGACTTTC. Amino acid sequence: CASSRQTGGAGANVLTF.

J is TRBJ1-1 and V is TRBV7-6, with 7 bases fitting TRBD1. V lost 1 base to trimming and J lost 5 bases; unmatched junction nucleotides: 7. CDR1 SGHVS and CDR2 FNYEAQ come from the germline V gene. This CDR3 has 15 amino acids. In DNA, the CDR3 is TGTGCCAGCAGCTTAGTTGGGCAGGGGGTGACTGAAGCTTTCTTT. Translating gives CASSLVGQGVTEAFF. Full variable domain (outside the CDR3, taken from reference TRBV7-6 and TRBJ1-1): GAGVSQSPRYKVTKRGQDVALRCDPISGHVSLYWYRQALGQGPEFLTYFNYEAQQDKSGLPNDRFSAERPEGSISTLTIQRTEQRDSAMYRCASSLVGQGVTEAFFGQGTRLTVV.

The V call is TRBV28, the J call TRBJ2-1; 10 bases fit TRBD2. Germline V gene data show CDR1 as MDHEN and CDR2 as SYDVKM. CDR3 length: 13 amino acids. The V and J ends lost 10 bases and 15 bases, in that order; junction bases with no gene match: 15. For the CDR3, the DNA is TGTGCCACCCGATCCCCCGGGACTAGCGCCCTGTTCTTC. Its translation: CATRSPGTSALFF.

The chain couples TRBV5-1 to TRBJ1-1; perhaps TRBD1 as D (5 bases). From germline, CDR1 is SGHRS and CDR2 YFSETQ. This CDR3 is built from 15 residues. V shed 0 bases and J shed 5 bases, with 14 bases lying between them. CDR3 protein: CASSLAAGRGTEAFF. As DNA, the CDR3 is TGCGCCAGCAGCTTGGCCGCGGGGCGTGGAACTGAAGCTTTCTTT.

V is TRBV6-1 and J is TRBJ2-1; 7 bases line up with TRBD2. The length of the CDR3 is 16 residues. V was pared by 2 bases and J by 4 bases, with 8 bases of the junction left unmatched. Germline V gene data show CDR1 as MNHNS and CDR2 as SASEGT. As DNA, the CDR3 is TGTGCCAGCAGTGAAATTATGGCGGGAGCATACAATGAGCAGTTCTTC. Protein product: CASSEIMAGAYNEQFF.

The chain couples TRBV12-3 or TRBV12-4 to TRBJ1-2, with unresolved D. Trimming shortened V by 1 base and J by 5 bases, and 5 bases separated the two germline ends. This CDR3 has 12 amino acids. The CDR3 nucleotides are TGTGCCAGCAGTTTAGACATTTATGGCTACACCTTC. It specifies CASSLDIYGYTF.

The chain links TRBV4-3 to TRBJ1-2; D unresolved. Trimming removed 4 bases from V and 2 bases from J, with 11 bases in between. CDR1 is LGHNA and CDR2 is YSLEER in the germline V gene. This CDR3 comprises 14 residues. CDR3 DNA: TGCGCCAGCAGCCCCGTCCGAGGGAACTATGGCTACACCTTC. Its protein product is CASSPVRGNYGYTF.

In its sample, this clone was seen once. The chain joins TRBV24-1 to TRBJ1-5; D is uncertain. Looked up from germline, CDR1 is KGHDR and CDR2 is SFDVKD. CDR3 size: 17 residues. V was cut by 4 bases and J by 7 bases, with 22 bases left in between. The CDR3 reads CATSDPPAHQAKQPQHF. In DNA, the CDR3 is TGTGCCACCAGTGACCCGCCCGCACATCAGGCAAAGCAGCCCCAGCATTTT.

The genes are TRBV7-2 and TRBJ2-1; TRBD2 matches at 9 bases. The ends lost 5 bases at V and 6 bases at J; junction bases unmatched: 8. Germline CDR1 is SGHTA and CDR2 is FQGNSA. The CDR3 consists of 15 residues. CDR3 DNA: TGTGCCAGCAGCCCTCCGGGACTAGCTGTCAATGAGCAGTTCTTC. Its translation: CASSPPGLAVNEQFF.

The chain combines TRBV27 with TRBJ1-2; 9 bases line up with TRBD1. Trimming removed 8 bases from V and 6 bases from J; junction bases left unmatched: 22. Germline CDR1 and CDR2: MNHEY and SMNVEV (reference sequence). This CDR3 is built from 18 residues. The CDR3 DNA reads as TGTGCCAGCTCCCCCTCACCGGGACAGGGATTTGCTTCCAATGGCTACACCTTC. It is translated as CASSPSPGQGFASNGYTF.

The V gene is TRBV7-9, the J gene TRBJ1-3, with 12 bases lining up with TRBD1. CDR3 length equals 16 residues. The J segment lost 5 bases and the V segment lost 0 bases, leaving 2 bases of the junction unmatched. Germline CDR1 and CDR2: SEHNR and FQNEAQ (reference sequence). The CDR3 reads CASSLAGTGGRNTIYF. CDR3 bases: TGTGCCAGCAGCTTAGCAGGGACAGGGGGCAGAAACACCATATATTTT.

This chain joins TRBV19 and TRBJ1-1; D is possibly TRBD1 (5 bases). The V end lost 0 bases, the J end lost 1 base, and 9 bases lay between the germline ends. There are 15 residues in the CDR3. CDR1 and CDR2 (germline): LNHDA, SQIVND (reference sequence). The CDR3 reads CASSIDSGQNTEAFF. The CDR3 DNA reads TGTGCCAGTAGTATAGATTCAGGGCAGAACACTGAAGCTTTCTTT.